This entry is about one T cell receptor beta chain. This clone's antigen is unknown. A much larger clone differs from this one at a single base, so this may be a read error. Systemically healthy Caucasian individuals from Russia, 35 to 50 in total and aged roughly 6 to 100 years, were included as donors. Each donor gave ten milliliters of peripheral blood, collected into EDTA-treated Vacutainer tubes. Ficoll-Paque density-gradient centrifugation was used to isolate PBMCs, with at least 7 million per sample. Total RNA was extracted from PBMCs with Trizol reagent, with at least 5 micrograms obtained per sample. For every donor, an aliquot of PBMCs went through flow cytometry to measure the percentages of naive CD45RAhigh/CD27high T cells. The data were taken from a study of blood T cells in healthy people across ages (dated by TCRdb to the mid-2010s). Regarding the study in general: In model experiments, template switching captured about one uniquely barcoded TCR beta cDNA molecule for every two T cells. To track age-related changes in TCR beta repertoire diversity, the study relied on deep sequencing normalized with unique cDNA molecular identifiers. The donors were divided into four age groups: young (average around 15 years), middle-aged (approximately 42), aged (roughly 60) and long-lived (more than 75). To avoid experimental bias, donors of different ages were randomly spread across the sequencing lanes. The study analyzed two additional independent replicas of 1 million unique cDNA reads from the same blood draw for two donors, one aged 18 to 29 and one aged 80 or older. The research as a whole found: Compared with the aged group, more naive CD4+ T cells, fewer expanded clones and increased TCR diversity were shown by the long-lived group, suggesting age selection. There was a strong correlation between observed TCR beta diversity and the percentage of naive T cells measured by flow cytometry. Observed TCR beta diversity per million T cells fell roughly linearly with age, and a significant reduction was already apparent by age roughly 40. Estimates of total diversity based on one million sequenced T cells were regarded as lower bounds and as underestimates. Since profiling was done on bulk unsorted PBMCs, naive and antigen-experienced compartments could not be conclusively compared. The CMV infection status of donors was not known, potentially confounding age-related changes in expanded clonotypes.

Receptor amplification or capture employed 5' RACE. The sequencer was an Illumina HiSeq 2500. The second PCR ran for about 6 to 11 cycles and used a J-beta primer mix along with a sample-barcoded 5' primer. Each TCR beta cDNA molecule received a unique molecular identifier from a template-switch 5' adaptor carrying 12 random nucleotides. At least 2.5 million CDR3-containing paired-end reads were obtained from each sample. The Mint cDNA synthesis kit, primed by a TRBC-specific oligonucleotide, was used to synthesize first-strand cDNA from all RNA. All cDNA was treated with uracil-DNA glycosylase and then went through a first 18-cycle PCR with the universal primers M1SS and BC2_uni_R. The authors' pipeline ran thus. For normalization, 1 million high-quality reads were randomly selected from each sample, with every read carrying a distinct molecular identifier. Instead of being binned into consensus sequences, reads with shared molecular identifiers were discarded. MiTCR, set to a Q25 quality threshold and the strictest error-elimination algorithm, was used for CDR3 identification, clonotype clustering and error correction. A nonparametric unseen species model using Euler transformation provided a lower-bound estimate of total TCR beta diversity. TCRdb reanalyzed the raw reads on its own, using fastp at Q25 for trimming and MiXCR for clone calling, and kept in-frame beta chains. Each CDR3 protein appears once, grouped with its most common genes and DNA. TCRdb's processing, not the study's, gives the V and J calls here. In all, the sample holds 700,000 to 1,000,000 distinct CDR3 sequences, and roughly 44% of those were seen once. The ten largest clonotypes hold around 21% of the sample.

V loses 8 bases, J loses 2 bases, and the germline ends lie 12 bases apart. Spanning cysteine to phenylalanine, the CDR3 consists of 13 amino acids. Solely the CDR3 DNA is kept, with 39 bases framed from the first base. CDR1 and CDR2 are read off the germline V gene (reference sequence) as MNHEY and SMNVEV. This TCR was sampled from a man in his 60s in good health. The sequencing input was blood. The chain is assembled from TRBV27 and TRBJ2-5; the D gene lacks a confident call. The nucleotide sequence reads TGTGCCAGCGGCCGACCCGGGCAAGAGACCCAGTACTTC. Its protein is CASGRPGQETQYF.